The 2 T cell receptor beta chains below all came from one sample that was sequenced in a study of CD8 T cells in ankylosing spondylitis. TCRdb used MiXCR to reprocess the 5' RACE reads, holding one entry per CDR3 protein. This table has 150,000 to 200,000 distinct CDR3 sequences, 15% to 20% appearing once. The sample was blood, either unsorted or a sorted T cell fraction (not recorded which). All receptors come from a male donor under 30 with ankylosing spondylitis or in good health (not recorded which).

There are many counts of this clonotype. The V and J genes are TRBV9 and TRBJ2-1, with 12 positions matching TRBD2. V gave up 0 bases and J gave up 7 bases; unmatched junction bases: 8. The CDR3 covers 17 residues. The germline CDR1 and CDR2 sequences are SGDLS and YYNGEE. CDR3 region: CASSVAYRTSGKNEQFF. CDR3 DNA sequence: TGTGCCAGCAGCGTAGCTTATCGGACTAGCGGGAAGAATGAGCAGTTCTTC.

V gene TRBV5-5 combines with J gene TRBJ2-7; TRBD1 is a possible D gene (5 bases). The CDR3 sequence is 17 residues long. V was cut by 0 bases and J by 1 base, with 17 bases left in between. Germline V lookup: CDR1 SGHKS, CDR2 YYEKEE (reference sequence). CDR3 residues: CASSLVVRTPDSYEQYF. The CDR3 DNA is TGTGCCAGCAGCTTGGTGGTCCGGACACCCGATTCCTACGAGCAGTACTTC.